These T cell receptor beta chains were read from a single sample in a study of T-cell memory formation after mild COVID-19. TCRdb re-called the 5' RACE reads through MiXCR, storing one row per CDR3 protein. The table lists roughly 310,000 distinct CDR3 sequences, approximately 15% of them singletons. Sequencing was done on a sample of PBMCs or a T cell subset sorted from them (not recorded which). The receptors stem from a man aged 18 to 30 who had mild COVID-19 (a few samples of this study predate the infection). Cell type and time point are not known. Each CDR3 is given with its conserved first and last residue. Fields, in order: CDR3 DNA, CDR3 protein, V gene, D gene, CDR3 length, clone size, J gene. A D gene is named only where the DNA matches it firmly. Rows give clone size only sometimes, using once, few, many, or a class for an expanded clone.

DNA: TGTGCCAGCACTCCGACTAGCGGGGGATCCTACGAGCAGTACTTC; CDR3: CASTPTSGGSYEQYF; V: TRBV2; D: TRBD2; length: 15; size: NA; J: TRBJ2-7
DNA: TGTGCCAGCAGTTACTGGCAGGGGCCATTCAATGAGCAGTTCTTC; CDR3: CASSYWQGPFNEQFF; V: TRBV6-2/TRBV6-3; D: NA; length: 15; size: few; J: TRBJ2-1
DNA: TGCAGCGTTGAAGATCGGGCAACTCCTAACTATGGCTACACCTTC; CDR3: CSVEDRATPNYGYTF; V: TRBV29-1; D: NA; length: 15; size: NA; J: TRBJ1-2
DNA: TGCAGTGCCCTAGGACCGAAAGCCCCAGAGACCCAGTACTTC; CDR3: CSALGPKAPETQYF; V: TRBV20-1; D: NA; length: 14; size: few; J: TRBJ2-5
DNA: TGCGCCAGCAGCCCGCGACAGGGGGCACGAACTGAAGCTTTCTTT; CDR3: CASSPRQGARTEAFF; V: TRBV5-1; D: TRBD1; length: 15; size: NA; J: TRBJ1-1
DNA: TGTGCCACCGGGACTAGCGGGGGCTATGAGCAGTTCTTC; CDR3: CATGTSGGYEQFF; V: TRBV6-6; D: TRBD2; length: 13; size: many; J: TRBJ2-1
DNA: TGTGCCAGCAGCCAAGAACCGGGAGTCCAGGCCAATGAGCAGTTCTTC; CDR3: CASSQEPGVQANEQFF; V: TRBV3-1; D: NA; length: 16; size: NA; J: TRBJ2-1
DNA: TGTGCCAGCAGTTTAGGGCGGGGCGGGACCCAGTACTTC; CDR3: CASSLGRGGTQYF; V: TRBV27; D: NA; length: 13; size: NA; J: TRBJ2-5
DNA: TGTGCCAGCAGTGAACGGGGGACCCCTCAGCCCCAGCATTTT; CDR3: CASSERGTPQPQHF; V: TRBV6-1; D: NA; length: 14; size: NA; J: TRBJ1-5
DNA: TGTGCCAGCAGCTTTAGTAGGGGGCGAGGCACAGATACGCAGTATTTT; CDR3: CASSFSRGRGTDTQYF; V: TRBV7-9; D: TRBD1; length: 16; size: NA; J: TRBJ2-3
DNA: TGTGCCAGCAGCGTAGAGCAAGAGACCCAGTACTTC; CDR3: CASSVEQETQYF; V: TRBV9; D: NA; length: 12; size: many; J: TRBJ2-5
DNA: TGTGCCAGCAGTTTAGTAGGGGTTAGCACCGGGGAGCTGTTTTTT; CDR3: CASSLVGVSTGELFF; V: TRBV12-3/TRBV12-4; D: NA; length: 15; size: NA; J: TRBJ2-2
DNA: TGTGCCAGCAGCTTGACAGGCAGGGGTGGAGGGTACTATGGCTACACCTTC; CDR3: CASSLTGRGGGYYGYTF; V: TRBV5-8; D: NA; length: 17; size: NA; J: TRBJ1-2
DNA: TGCAGTGCTAGAGCGACCCCCGGGGCTTTCTTT; CDR3: CSARATPGAFF; V: TRBV20-1; D: NA; length: 11; size: few; J: TRBJ1-1
DNA: TGTGCCAGCAGCCCCAGTCCCATACCCCTCGGTGCGCCCACAGATACGCAGTATTTT; CDR3: CASSPSPIPLGAPTDTQYF; V: TRBV9; D: NA; length: 19; size: many; J: TRBJ2-3
DNA: TGTGCCAGCATGGCGGGGTTGAGTTTCAATGAGCAGTTCTTC; CDR3: CASMAGLSFNEQFF; V: TRBV7-9; D: NA; length: 14; size: few; J: TRBJ2-1
DNA: TGTGCCAGCAGTCAGGGAGCAGTTCGCTCACCCCTCCACTTT; CDR3: CASSQGAVRSPLHF; V: TRBV6-5; D: NA; length: 14; size: NA; J: TRBJ1-6
DNA: TGTGCCAGCAGCCGCTTGGTGGGCTACGAGCAGTACTTC; CDR3: CASSRLVGYEQYF; V: TRBV9; D: NA; length: 13; size: NA; J: TRBJ2-7
DNA: TGCGCCAGCAGCCCTAGCGGGGGCGTCAATGAGCAGTTCTTC; CDR3: CASSPSGGVNEQFF; V: TRBV5-1; D: TRBD2; length: 14; size: NA; J: TRBJ2-1
DNA: TGTGCCAGCGACAGGGGGACCACAGATACGCAGTATTTT; CDR3: CASDRGTTDTQYF; V: TRBV7-2; D: TRBD1; length: 13; size: few; J: TRBJ2-3
DNA: TGTGCCAGCAGCTTAGGGAAAACAGGGGGCTACACCTTC; CDR3: CASSLGKTGGYTF; V: TRBV7-6; D: NA; length: 13; size: NA; J: TRBJ1-2
DNA: TGTGCCAGCAGCTTGGCTTTCGTTGAAGCTTTCTTT; CDR3: CASSLAFVEAFF; V: TRBV5-6; D: NA; length: 12; size: few; J: TRBJ1-1
DNA: TGTGCCAGCTCACCACGATGGCAGGGGCACACCGGGGAGCTGTTTTTT; CDR3: CASSPRWQGHTGELFF; V: TRBV18; D: NA; length: 16; size: NA; J: TRBJ2-2
DNA: TGTGCCAGCAGTGACAGGGGGCTCTCTGGAAACACCATATATTTT; CDR3: CASSDRGLSGNTIYF; V: TRBV28; D: TRBD1; length: 15; size: many; J: TRBJ1-3
DNA: TGTGCCACCGTTTGGGTCGGGGGGAGCGAGCAGTACTTC; CDR3: CATVWVGGSEQYF; V: TRBV2; D: TRBD2; length: 13; size: many; J: TRBJ2-7
DNA: TGCGCCAGCAGCCACCAAGGCAGGGATGGCTCCTACGAGCAGTACTTC; CDR3: CASSHQGRDGSYEQYF; V: TRBV4-3; D: NA; length: 16; size: NA; J: TRBJ2-7
DNA: TGCGCCAGCAGCCAAGGAGTGGAGAATCAGCCCCAGCATTTT; CDR3: CASSQGVENQPQHF; V: TRBV4-1; D: NA; length: 14; size: many; J: TRBJ1-5
DNA: TGTGCCAGCAGCCAAGCGCCATCGTACAATGAGCAGTTCTTC; CDR3: CASSQAPSYNEQFF; V: TRBV3-1; D: NA; length: 14; size: few; J: TRBJ2-1
DNA: TGTGCCAGCAGCTCACCCTTTGGGACGACCGGGGAGCTGTTTTTT; CDR3: CASSSPFGTTGELFF; V: TRBV7-9; D: NA; length: 15; size: NA; J: TRBJ2-2
DNA: TGTGCCAGCAGCTGGAGAAGCCCCGATACGCAGTATTTT; CDR3: CASSWRSPDTQYF; V: TRBV7-3; D: NA; length: 13; size: few; J: TRBJ2-3
DNA: TGTGCCAGCAGCGTAGACGGCAGAGGGAACGAGCAGTACTTC; CDR3: CASSVDGRGNEQYF; V: TRBV9; D: NA; length: 14; size: NA; J: TRBJ2-7
DNA: TGTGCCAGCAGCGGGGGGGCCGCCGAGACCCAGTACTTC; CDR3: CASSGGAAETQYF; V: TRBV6-6; D: TRBD2; length: 13; size: NA; J: TRBJ2-5
DNA: TGCGCCAGCAGCTCGGGACAGGTGAACTATGGCTACACCTTC; CDR3: CASSSGQVNYGYTF; V: TRBV5-1; D: TRBD1; length: 14; size: NA; J: TRBJ1-2
DNA: TGTGCCAGCGGGTCCTTCGGGAATGAGCAGTTCTTC; CDR3: CASGSFGNEQFF; V: TRBV7-2; D: NA; length: 12; size: NA; J: TRBJ2-1
DNA: TGCAGCGTTGGGCACGGGATTGGGGCCAACGTCCTGACTTTC; CDR3: CSVGHGIGANVLTF; V: TRBV29-1; D: NA; length: 14; size: many; J: TRBJ2-6
DNA: TGCAGTGCTAGACAGGCCTACGAGCAGTACTTC; CDR3: CSARQAYEQYF; V: TRBV20-1; D: NA; length: 11; size: many; J: TRBJ2-7
DNA: TGTGCCAGCAGCGTAGGGCGGAACTATGGCTACACCTTC; CDR3: CASSVGRNYGYTF; V: TRBV9; D: NA; length: 13; size: once; J: TRBJ1-2
DNA: TGTGCCAGCCTCGCTGGGGGGAGCACAGATACGCAGTATTTT; CDR3: CASLAGGSTDTQYF; V: TRBV5-5; D: NA; length: 14; size: many; J: TRBJ2-3
DNA: TGTGCCAGCAGCTTACCGTCCATCGGAGATACGCAGTATTTT; CDR3: CASSLPSIGDTQYF; V: TRBV11-2; D: NA; length: 14; size: NA; J: TRBJ2-3
DNA: TGTGCCAGCAAAAATCTTTATGGCTACACCTTC; CDR3: CASKNLYGYTF; V: TRBV12-3/TRBV12-4; D: NA; length: 11; size: NA; J: TRBJ1-2
DNA: TGTGCCAGCAGCGGGATTTTGAGGGGAACGTCCTACAATGAGCAGTTCTTC; CDR3: CASSGILRGTSYNEQFF; V: TRBV7-9; D: NA; length: 17; size: NA; J: TRBJ2-1
DNA: TGTGCCAGCTGGGGACTAGCGGGGTGGTACACCGGGGAGCTGTTTTTT; CDR3: CASWGLAGWYTGELFF; V: TRBV6-5; D: TRBD2; length: 16; size: NA; J: TRBJ2-2
DNA: TGTGCCAGCCTGACCGGTGTTGCAGGGCGAGGTGGCTACACCTTC; CDR3: CASLTGVAGRGGYTF; V: TRBV6-2/TRBV6-3; D: NA; length: 15; size: few; J: TRBJ1-2
DNA: TGTGCCAGCAGTCAACAGGGGAGGGATCAGCCCCAGCATTTT; CDR3: CASSQQGRDQPQHF; V: TRBV5-6; D: TRBD1; length: 14; size: few; J: TRBJ1-5
DNA: TGTGCCAGCAGCTTCGAACCTTATGGTGAGCAGTTCTTC; CDR3: CASSFEPYGEQFF; V: TRBV7-9; D: NA; length: 13; size: many; J: TRBJ2-1
DNA: TGTGCCAGCAGCCGGGGTCAGCCCGCCATCTACACCTTC; CDR3: CASSRGQPAIYTF; V: TRBV7-2; D: NA; length: 13; size: NA; J: TRBJ1-2
DNA: TGCAGTGCTAGGACCTACCTACCCCAAGAGACCCAGTACTTC; CDR3: CSARTYLPQETQYF; V: TRBV20-1; D: NA; length: 14; size: NA; J: TRBJ2-5
DNA: TGTGCCAGCAGCTTGCCCGGGGGCCCGGATACGCAGTATTTT; CDR3: CASSLPGGPDTQYF; V: TRBV5-6; D: NA; length: 14; size: few; J: TRBJ2-3
DNA: TGCGCCAGCAGCTTGTTAGGAACGGGGAAACCAGAGACCCAGTACTTC; CDR3: CASSLLGTGKPETQYF; V: TRBV5-1; D: NA; length: 16; size: NA; J: TRBJ2-5